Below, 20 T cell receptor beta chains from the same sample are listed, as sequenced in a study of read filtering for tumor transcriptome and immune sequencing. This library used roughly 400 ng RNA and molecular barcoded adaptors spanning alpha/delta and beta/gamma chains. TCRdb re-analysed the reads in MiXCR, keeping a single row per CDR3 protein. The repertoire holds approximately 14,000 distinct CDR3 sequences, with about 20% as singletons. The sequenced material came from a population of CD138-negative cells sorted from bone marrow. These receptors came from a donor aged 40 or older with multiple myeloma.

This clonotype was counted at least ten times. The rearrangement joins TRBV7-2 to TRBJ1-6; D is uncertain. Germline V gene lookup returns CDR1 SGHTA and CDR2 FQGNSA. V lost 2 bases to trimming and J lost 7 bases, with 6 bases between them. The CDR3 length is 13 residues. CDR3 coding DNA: TGTGCCAGCAGCTTAAGCCCGAATTCACCCCTCCACTTT. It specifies CASSLSPNSPLHF.

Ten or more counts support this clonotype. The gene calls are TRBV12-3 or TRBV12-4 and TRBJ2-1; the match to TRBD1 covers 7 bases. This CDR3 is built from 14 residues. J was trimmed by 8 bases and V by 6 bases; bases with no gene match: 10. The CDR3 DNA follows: TGTGCCAGCAGCTATTCGGGGACAGCTTATGAGCAGTTCTTC. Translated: CASSYSGTAYEQFF.

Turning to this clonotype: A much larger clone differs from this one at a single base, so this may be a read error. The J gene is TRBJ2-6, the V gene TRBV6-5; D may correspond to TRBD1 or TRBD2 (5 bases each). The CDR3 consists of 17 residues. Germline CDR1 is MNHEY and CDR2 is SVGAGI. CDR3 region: CAISSPGRSSGANVLTF. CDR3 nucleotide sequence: TGTGCCATCAGTTCCCCGGGACGGTCCTCTGGGGCCAACGTCCTGACTTTC.

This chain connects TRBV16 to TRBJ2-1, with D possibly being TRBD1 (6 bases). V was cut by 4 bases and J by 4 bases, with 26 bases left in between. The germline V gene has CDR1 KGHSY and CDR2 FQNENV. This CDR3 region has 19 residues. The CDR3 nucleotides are TGTGCCAGCAGCCCCCTCGGACAGCGGTGGTTAGGGGTATACAATGAGCAGTTCTTC. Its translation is CASSPLGQRWLGVYNEQFF.

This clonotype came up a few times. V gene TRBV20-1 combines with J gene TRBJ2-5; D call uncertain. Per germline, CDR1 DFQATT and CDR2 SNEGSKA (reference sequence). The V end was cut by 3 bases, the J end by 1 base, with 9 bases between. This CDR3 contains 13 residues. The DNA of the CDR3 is TGCAGTGCTAGCCTCAACATCCAAGAGACCCAGTACTTC. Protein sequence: CSASLNIQETQYF.

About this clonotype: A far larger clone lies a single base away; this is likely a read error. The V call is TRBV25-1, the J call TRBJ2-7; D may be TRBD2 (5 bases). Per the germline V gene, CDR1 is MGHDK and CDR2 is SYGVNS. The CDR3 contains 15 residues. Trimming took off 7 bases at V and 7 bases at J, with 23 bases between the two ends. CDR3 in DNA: TGTGCCAGCACAAAACTAGGAGTGTCCGACAATGAGCAGTACTTC. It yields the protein CASTKLGVSDNEQYF.

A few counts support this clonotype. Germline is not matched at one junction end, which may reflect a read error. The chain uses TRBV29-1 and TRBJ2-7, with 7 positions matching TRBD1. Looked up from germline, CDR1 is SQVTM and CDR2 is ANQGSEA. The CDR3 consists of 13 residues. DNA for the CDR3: TGCAGCGGAATCTTGACAGGGACCTACGAGCGGTACTTC. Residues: CSGILTGTYERYF.

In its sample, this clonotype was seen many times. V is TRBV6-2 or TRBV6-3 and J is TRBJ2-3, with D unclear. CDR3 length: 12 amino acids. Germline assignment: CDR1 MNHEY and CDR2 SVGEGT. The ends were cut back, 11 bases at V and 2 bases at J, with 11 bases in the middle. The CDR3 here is CAGRSHTDTQYF. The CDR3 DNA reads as TGTGCCGGCCGGTCACACACAGATACGCAGTATTTT.

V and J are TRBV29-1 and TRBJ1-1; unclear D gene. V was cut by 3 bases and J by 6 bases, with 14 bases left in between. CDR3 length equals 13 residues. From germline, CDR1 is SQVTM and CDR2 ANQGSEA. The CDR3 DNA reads TGCAGCGTTGACAACCCTATAGGCGCTGAAGCTTTCTTT. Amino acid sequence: CSVDNPIGAEAFF. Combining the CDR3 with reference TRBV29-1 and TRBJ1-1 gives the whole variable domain SAVISQKPSRDICQRGTSLTIQCQVDSQVTMMFWYRQQPGQSLTLIATANQGSEATYESGFVIDKFPISRPNLTFSTLTVSNMSPEDSSIYLCSVDNPIGAEAFFGQGTRLTVV.

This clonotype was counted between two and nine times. CDR3 amino acids: CATSDTGGGTEAFF. The CDR3, as DNA: TGTGCCACCAGTGATACAGGGGGCGGGACTGAAGCTTTCTTT. This chain uses TRBV24-1 with TRBJ1-1; the match to TRBD1 covers 9 bases. The CDR3 sequence is 14 residues long. CDR1 and CDR2 from the germline V gene are KGHDR and SFDVKD. The trim removed 3 bases at V and 5 bases at J, leaving 3 bases unmatched.

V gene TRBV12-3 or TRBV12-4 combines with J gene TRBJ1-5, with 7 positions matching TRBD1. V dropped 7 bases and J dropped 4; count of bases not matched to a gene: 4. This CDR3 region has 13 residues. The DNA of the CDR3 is TGTGCCAGCAAACAGGGGTGGAATCAGCCCCAGCATTTT. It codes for CASKQGWNQPQHF.

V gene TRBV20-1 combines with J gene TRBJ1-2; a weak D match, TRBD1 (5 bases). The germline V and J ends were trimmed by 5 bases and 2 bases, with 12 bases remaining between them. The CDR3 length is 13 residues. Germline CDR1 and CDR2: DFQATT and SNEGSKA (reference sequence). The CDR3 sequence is CSASTELNYGYTF. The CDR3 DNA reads TGCAGTGCTTCGACAGAGCTAAACTATGGCTACACCTTC.

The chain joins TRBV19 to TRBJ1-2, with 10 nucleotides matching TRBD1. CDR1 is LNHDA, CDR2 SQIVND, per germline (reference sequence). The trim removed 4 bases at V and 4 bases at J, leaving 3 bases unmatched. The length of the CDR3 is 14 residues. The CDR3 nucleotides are TGTGCCAGTAGTAGACAGGGGGCGTTCTATGGCTACACCTTC. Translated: CASSRQGAFYGYTF.

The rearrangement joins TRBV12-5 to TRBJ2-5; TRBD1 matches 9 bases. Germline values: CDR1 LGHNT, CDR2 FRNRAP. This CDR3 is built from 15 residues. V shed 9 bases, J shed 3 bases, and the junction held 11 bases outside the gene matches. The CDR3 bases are TGTGCTAGCTCCTCATCGGGACAGGGAAAAGAGACCCAGTACTTC. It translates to CASSSSGQGKETQYF.

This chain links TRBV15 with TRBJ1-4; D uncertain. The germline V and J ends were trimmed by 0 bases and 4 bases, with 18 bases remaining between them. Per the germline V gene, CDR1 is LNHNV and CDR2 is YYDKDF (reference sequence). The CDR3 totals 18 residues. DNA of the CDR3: TGTGCCACCAGCAGAGATATGAGGACGATCTGGAGTAATGAAAAACTGTTTTTT. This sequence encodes CATSRDMRTIWSNEKLFF. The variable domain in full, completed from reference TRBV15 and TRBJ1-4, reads DAMVIQNPRYQVTQFGKPVTLSCSQTLNHNVMYWYQQKSSQAPKLLFHYYDKDFNNEADTPDNFQSRRPNTSFCFLDIRSPGLGDTAMYLCATSRDMRTIWSNEKLFFGSGTQLSVL.

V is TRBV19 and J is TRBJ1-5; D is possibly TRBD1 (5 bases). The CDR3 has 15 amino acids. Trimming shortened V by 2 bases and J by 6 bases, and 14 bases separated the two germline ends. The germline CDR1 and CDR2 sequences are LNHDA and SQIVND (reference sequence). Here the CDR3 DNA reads TGTGCCAGTAGTATACGCGGGGCAGGGACTCAGCCCCAGCATTTT. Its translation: CASSIRGAGTQPQHF. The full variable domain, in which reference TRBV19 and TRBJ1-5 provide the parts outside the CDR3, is DGGITQSPKYLFRKEGQNVTLSCEQNLNHDAMYWYRQDPGQGLRLIYYSQIVNDFQKGDIAEGYSVSREKKESFPLTVTSAQKNPTAFYLCASSIRGAGTQPQHFGDGTRLSIL.

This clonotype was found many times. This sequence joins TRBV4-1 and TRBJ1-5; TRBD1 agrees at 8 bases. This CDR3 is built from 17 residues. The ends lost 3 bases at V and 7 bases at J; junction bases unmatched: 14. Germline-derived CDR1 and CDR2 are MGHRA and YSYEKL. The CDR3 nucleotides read TGCGCCAGCAGCCAGGGGATTGCGGCAGGGGGCAGGCAGCCCCAGCATTTT. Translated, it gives CASSQGIAAGGRQPQHF.

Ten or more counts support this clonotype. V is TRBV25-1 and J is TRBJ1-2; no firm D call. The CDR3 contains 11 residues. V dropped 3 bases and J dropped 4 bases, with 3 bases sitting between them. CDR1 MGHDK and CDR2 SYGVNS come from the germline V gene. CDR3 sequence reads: CASSDVYGYTF. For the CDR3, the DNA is TGTGCCAGCAGTGATGTCTATGGCTACACCTTC.

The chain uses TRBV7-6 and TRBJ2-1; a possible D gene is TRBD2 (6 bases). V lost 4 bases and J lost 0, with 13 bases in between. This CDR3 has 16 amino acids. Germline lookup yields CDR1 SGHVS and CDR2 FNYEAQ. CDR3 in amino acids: CASSSKLAGSYNEQFF. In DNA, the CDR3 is TGTGCCAGCAGCTCTAAACTAGCTGGCTCCTACAATGAGCAGTTCTTC.

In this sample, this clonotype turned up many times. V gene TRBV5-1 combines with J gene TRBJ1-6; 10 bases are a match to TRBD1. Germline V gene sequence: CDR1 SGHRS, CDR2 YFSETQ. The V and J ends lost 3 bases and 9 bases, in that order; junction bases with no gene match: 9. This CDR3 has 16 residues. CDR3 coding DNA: TGCGCCAGCAGCTCTATCGGACAGGGGGACGTTTCACCCCTCCACTTT. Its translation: CASSSIGQGDVSPLHF.